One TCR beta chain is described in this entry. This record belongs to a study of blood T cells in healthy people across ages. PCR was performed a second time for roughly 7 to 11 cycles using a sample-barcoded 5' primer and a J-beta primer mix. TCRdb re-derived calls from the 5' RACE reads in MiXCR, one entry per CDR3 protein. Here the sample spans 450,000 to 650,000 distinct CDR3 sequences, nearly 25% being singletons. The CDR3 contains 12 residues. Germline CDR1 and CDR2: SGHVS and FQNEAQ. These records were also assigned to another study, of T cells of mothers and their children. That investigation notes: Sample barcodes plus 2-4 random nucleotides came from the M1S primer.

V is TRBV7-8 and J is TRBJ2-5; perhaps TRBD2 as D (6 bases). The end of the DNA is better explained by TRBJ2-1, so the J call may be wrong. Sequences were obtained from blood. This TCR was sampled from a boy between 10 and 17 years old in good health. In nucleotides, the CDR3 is TGTGCCAGCAGCAACAACCGGGACTCACAGTTCTTC. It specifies CASSNNRDSQFF.